Below, 5 T cell receptor beta chains from the same sample are listed, as sequenced in a study of shared clonotypes between healthy human individuals. Here immunoSEQ multiplex PCR was the method, and the copy in TCRdb shows in-frame clones only, minus some. The data contain about 380,000 clones, 96% of them singletons. The sequencing sample was made of memory CD8+ T cells sorted from blood. The sample's subset: CD45RO+ cells pooled with CCR7-negative TemRA cells. These receptor sequences come from a man aged 25-45 years in good health.

In DNA, the CDR3 is TGTGCCTGGAGTGTATATTCAGGGGGAGATGGCTACACCTTC. As protein: CAWSVYSGGDGYTF. V usage is TRBV30 and J usage is TRBJ1-2; 7 bases are shared with TRBD1. The J segment lost 6 bases and the V segment lost 0 bases, leaving 7 bases of the junction unmatched. Per the germline V gene, CDR1 is GTSNPN and CDR2 is SVGIG (reference sequence). The CDR3 loop spans 14 amino acids. Filled out from reference TRBV30 and TRBJ1-2, the complete variable domain reads SQTIHQWPATLVQPVGSPLSLECTVEGTSNPNLYWYRQAAGRGLQLLFYSVGIGQISSEVPQNLSASRPQDRQFILSSKKLLLSDSGFYLCAWSVYSGGDGYTFGSGTRLTVV.

V is TRBV28 and J is TRBJ1-5; 8 bases match TRBD1. V gave up 6 bases and J gave up 1 base; unmatched junction bases: 2. Germline values: CDR1 MDHEN, CDR2 SYDVKM. The CDR3 runs to 14 residues. CDR3 in amino acids: CASSWTGSNQPQHF. CDR3 nucleotides: TGTGCCAGCAGCTGGACAGGGAGCAATCAGCCCCAGCATTTT.

The rearrangement joins TRBV5-3 to TRBJ2-7; TRBD2 matches at 7 bases. TRBV5-3 is an open reading frame whose function is uncertain. Germline trimming cut 3 bases from V and 0 bases from J; bases unmatched to any gene: 0. This CDR3 contains 13 residues. DNA for the CDR3: TGTGCCAGAAGCTGGACTAGCTCCTACGAGCAGTACTTC. Translation gives CARSWTSSYEQYF.

J is TRBJ2-7 and V is TRBV5-3, with 13 bases identical to TRBD2. TRBV5-3 is labeled an ORF, and its function is uncertain. There are 18 residues in the CDR3. V shed 0 bases, J shed 0 bases, and the junction held 6 bases outside the gene matches. The DNA of the CDR3 is TGTGCCAGAAGCTTGGGGACTAGCGGGAGCCAAAGCTCCTACGAGCAGTACTTC. Translated: CARSLGTSGSQSSYEQYF.

The rearrangement joins TRBV7-9 to TRBJ1-5; D not certain. The CDR3 consists of 14 residues. CDR1 is SEHNR, CDR2 FQNEAQ, per germline (reference sequence). Between the trimmed V and J ends, which lost 1 base and 2 bases, there was a span of 6 bases. The CDR3 DNA follows: TGTGCCAGCAGCTTAGGGACGGGCAATCAGCCCCAGCATTTT. Encoded protein: CASSLGTGNQPQHF.